The 23 T cell receptor beta chains below come from one sample, sequenced in a study of T cells in localized non-small cell lung cancer (TCRdb year 2020). Libraries came from the immunoSEQ multiplex PCR assay. Drawn from immuneACCESS, this table holds only the in-frame rearrangements with V and J called that TCRdb kept. Clones are partly lost; checked studies trace under half to an unresolved V gene and leave the rest unexplained. This sample holds under 2,000 clones; about 25% were observed only once. 24% of the sample is in the top ten clones. The sample was normal lung tissue next to the tumor, taken before any cancer treatment. These TCRs come from a male donor aged 60 or over with stage II lung adenocarcinoma.

This clone was counted only a few times. The chain joins TRBV6-8 to TRBJ2-3, with 11 bases identical to TRBD1. The CDR3 covers 13 residues. The V segment lost 6 bases and the J segment 8 bases; nucleotides outside the gene matches: 4. Germline V gene data show CDR1 as MNHGY and CDR2 as SAAAGT. The CDR3 DNA is TGTGCCAGCAGCGGACAGGGGGCGCGTACGCAGTATTTT. Encoded protein: CASSGQGARTQYF.

This clone turned up a few times. V and J are TRBV7-5 and TRBJ1-1. TRBV7-5 corresponds to a pseudogene. The CDR3 runs to 17 residues. The CDR3 spells CASSDARTAPAGTEAFF. As DNA, the CDR3 is TGTGCCAGCAGCGATGCCAGGACAGCCCCCGCGGGGACTGAAGCTTTCTTT.

This clone was picked up a small number of times. The rearrangement links TRBV1 to TRBJ1-5. TRBV1 is designated a pseudogene. The CDR3 has 17 residues. The CDR3 coding sequence is TGCGCCAGCGCCTCTAGTGACCGCAGGGAGATAAATCAGCCCCAGCATTTT. This encodes CASASSDRREINQPQHF.

V is TRBV18 and J is TRBJ2-5; D is undetermined. The germline V and J ends were trimmed by 0 bases and 0 bases, with 2 bases remaining between them. The CDR3 length is 13 residues. Germline V lookup: CDR1 KGHSH, CDR2 LQKENI. The CDR3 DNA is TGTGCCAGCTCACCACCGTACCAAGAGACCCAGTACTTC. Translated: CASSPPYQETQYF.

By share, this clone ranks as medium-sized. The chain recombines TRBV11-3 with TRBJ2-1, with TRBD1 as a possible D gene (6 bases). There are 15 residues in the CDR3. The ends were cut back, 3 bases at V and 5 bases at J, with 14 bases in the middle. Looked up from germline, CDR1 is SGHNT and CDR2 is YENEEA. The CDR3 DNA reads as TGTGCCAGCAGCTTTACAGGGCAATCCCACAATGAGCAGTTCTTC. Encoded protein: CASSFTGQSHNEQFF.

The J gene is TRBJ1-4, the V gene TRBV6-8; the match to TRBD1 covers 8 bases. The CDR3 has 16 amino acids. CDR1 is MNHGY and CDR2 is SAAAGT in the germline V gene. V lost 0 bases, J lost 7 bases, and 7 bases stayed unmatched. As DNA, the CDR3 is TGTGCCAGCAGTTACTCGCGGACAGGGAAGGGTGAAAAACTGTTTTTT. As protein: CASSYSRTGKGEKLFF.

This clone came up a few times. The CDR3 reads CASSPGGAADYGYTF. As DNA, the CDR3 is TGCGCCAGCAGCCCCGGAGGGGCGGCGGACTATGGCTACACCTTC. V usage is TRBV1 and J usage is TRBJ1-2. TRBV1 is assigned pseudogene status. This CDR3 has 15 residues.

This clone appeared a few times. The rearrangement joins TRBV30 to TRBJ2-4, with 8 bases identical to TRBD2. With 2 bases clipped from V and 3 bases from J, the junction kept 15 bases outside the gene matches. Germline assignment: CDR1 GTSNPN and CDR2 SVGIG (reference sequence). CDR3 length equals 18 residues. CDR3 nucleotide sequence: TGTGCCTGGAGTCTCACCAGCGGGGGCTTACTAGGCAAAAACATTCAGTACTTC. It translates to CAWSLTSGGLLGKNIQYF.

This clone has only a few counts. The rearrangement links TRBV15 to TRBJ2-7; D is possibly TRBD1 (5 bases). Trimming removed 3 bases at V and 0 bases at J, with 12 bases between. CDR1 is LNHNV, CDR2 YYDKDF, per germline (reference sequence). The CDR3 is made up of 15 amino acids. CDR3 bases: TGTGCCACCAGCAGCACGACAGCTCTCTCCTACGAGCAGTACTTC. This sequence encodes CATSSTTALSYEQYF.

This clone occurred a few times. The chain couples TRBV19 to TRBJ2-2; no reliable D call. The CDR3 has 17 residues. Trimming removed 2 bases from V and 0 bases from J, with 13 bases in between. Per the germline V gene, CDR1 is LNHDA and CDR2 is SQIVND (reference sequence). CDR3 loop: CASSIIGLEANTGELFF. For the CDR3, the DNA is TGTGCCAGTAGTATAATCGGCTTGGAAGCGAACACCGGGGAGCTGTTTTTT.

V is TRBV11-3 and J is TRBJ2-5; D perhaps matches TRBD2 (6 bases). Trimming removed 5 bases from V and 4 bases from J, with 17 bases in between. CDR3 length: 15 residues. Germline V gene lookup returns CDR1 SGHNT and CDR2 YENEEA. CDR3 loop: CASSAGLGGGETQYF. CDR3 bases: TGTGCCAGCAGCGCAGGCTTGGGGGGAGGAGAGACCCAGTACTTC.

The chain couples TRBV11-3 to TRBJ2-3, with TRBD1 matching 9 bases. From germline, CDR1 is SGHNT and CDR2 YENEEA. The CDR3 spans 15 residues. The V gene end was trimmed by 5 bases and the J gene end by 1 base; junction bases not matched to a gene: 4. The CDR3 nucleotides read TGTGCCAGCAGCCACCGGGACAGGGGCACAGATACGCAGTATTTT. The encoded protein is CASSHRDRGTDTQYF.

This clone was counted a few times. The chain is built from TRBV6-8 and TRBJ2-3, with D unclear. Trimming stripped 3 bases from V and 1 base from J, with 8 bases between. Germline-derived CDR1 and CDR2 are MNHGY and SAAAGT. CDR3 size: 14 residues. CDR3 DNA sequence: TGTGCCAGCAGTTATACCCGGGGCACAGATACGCAGTATTTT. It translates to CASSYTRGTDTQYF.

This clone was picked up a small number of times. The J gene is TRBJ2-2, the V gene TRBV14, with unresolved D. Trimming shortened V by 2 bases and J by 3 bases, and 4 bases separated the two germline ends. The CDR3 runs to 13 residues. Germline CDR1 SGHDN, CDR2 FVKESK. The CDR3 bases are TGTGCCAGCAGCCAATATCACACCGGGGAGCTGTTTTTT. Translation: CASSQYHTGELFF.

This clone has only a few counts. The chain recombines TRBV11-3 with TRBJ1-1; no clear D. From germline, CDR1 is SGHNT and CDR2 YENEEA. CDR3 length: 14 residues. The V gene lost 5 bases and the J gene lost 4 bases, with 14 bases spanning the gap. The CDR3 is CASSPGPWGTEAFF. The CDR3 DNA reads TGTGCCAGCAGCCCTGGACCCTGGGGCACTGAAGCTTTCTTT.

The CDR3 loop is CASSSPETDSTDTQYF. CDR3 DNA: TGTGCCAGCAGTTCCCCGGAGACAGATAGCACAGATACGCAGTATTTT. This rearrangement joins TRBV28 to TRBJ2-3; possibly TRBD1 for D (5 bases). Germline CDR1 MDHEN, CDR2 SYDVKM. The length of the CDR3 is 16 residues. The V and J ends lost 4 bases and 0 bases respectively, with 14 bases between them. The variable domain in full, completed from reference TRBV28 and TRBJ2-3, reads DVKVTQSSRYLVKRTGEKVFLECVQDMDHENMFWYRQDPGLGLRLIYFSYDVKMKEKGDIPEGYSVSREKKERFSLILESASTNQTSMYLCASSSPETDSTDTQYFGPGTRLTVL.

This clone qualifies as medium-sized. The J gene is TRBJ2-2, the V gene TRBV6-8; D possibly corresponds to TRBD2 (7 bases). V was pared by 11 bases and J by 4 bases, with 11 bases between. The length of the CDR3 is 12 residues. Germline values: CDR1 MNHGY, CDR2 SAAAGT. The chain's CDR3 is CAGGAGTGELFF. As DNA, the CDR3 is TGTGCCGGGGGGGCAGGCACCGGGGAGCTGTTTTTT.

This clone was counted between two and nine times. The chain joins TRBV30 to TRBJ1-4, with D hard to call. Between the trimmed V and J ends, which lost 2 bases and 5 bases, there was a span of 9 bases. Germline CDR1 GTSNPN, CDR2 SVGIG (reference sequence). This CDR3 is built from 13 residues. The CDR3 region has the DNA TGTGCCTGGAGTAAATACGTAAATGAAAAACTGTTTTTT. Translating gives CAWSKYVNEKLFF.

The V and J genes are TRBV9 and TRBJ2-3, with D uncertain. Germline V CDR1 and CDR2: SGDLS, YYNGEE. The CDR3 length is 17 residues. Between the trimmed V and J ends, which lost 4 bases and 3 bases, there was a span of 21 bases. CDR3 in DNA: TGTGCCAGCAGCCCCCGTCCACGGAGAGTGAGTACAGATACGCAGTATTTT. The encoded protein is CASSPRPRRVSTDTQYF. The full variable domain, in which reference TRBV9 and TRBJ2-3 provide the parts outside the CDR3, is DSGVTQTPKHLITATGQRVTLRCSPRSGDLSVYWYQQSLDQGLQFLIQYYNGEERAKGNILERFSAQQFPDLHSELNLSSLELGDSALYFCASSPRPRRVSTDTQYFGPGTRLTVL.

The chain recombines TRBV19 with TRBJ1-5; TRBD1 matches 9 bases. CDR3 length: 13 residues. Germline CDR1 and CDR2: LNHDA and SQIVND (reference sequence). J gave up 4 bases and V 8 bases, and 3 bases lay outside the gene matches. This CDR3 is CASGGTGNQPQHF. The CDR3 DNA reads as TGTGCCAGTGGTGGGACAGGGAATCAGCCCCAGCATTTT.

The V call is TRBV6-8, the J call TRBJ2-1; D unclear. V gave up 11 bases and J gave up 2 bases, with 22 bases separating them. Germline CDR1 MNHGY, CDR2 SAAAGT. The CDR3 sequence is 16 residues long. DNA for the CDR3: TGTGCCGGTTCCTCACCCTCTCGGCTGACCTACAATGAGCAGTTCTTC. Protein sequence: CAGSSPSRLTYNEQFF.

The chain is built from TRBV6-8 and TRBJ1-1; 9 bases align to TRBD1. The V gene end was trimmed by 10 bases and the J gene end by 4 bases; junction bases not matched to a gene: 16. The germline gives CDR1 MNHGY, CDR2 SAAAGT. This CDR3 contains 16 residues. CDR3 bases: TGTGCCATCAGCCCCGGGACAGGGTTGGCGGGCACTGAAGCTTTCTTT. Its translation is CAISPGTGLAGTEAFF.

This clone was observed a handful of times. The rearrangement uses TRBV11-3 and TRBJ2-2; 7 bases are a match to TRBD1. J gave up 1 base and V 4 bases, and 0 bases lay outside the gene matches. The CDR3 consists of 14 residues. The germline V gene encodes CDR1 SGHNT and CDR2 YENEEA. The CDR3 loop reads CASSWTGNTGELFF. In DNA, the CDR3 is TGTGCCAGCAGCTGGACAGGGAACACCGGGGAGCTGTTTTTT.